These 16 T cell receptor beta chains originate from one sample sequenced in a study of T cell repertoires in cytomegalovirus infection. The antigens these receptors bind are not known. TCRdb re-called the reads with MiXCR, one entry per CDR3 protein. The sample includes about 130,000 distinct CDR3 sequences, more than 20% of them seen just once. The sequencing input was PBMCs, sequenced either directly or after in vitro stimulation (not recorded which). These receptor sequences come from a human donor in good health (CMV status not recorded). Some clones in this sample may be carry-over from other donors' samples.

This clonotype was recorded many times. The rearrangement joins TRBV6-2 or TRBV6-3 to TRBJ1-5; maybe TRBD1 (6 bases). Trimming stripped 6 bases from V and 11 bases from J, with 17 bases between. Per the germline V gene, CDR1 is MNHEY and CDR2 is SVGEGT. The CDR3 has 13 amino acids. CDR3: CASSLQGLMAQHF. The CDR3 nucleotides are TGTGCCAGCAGCCTACAGGGTCTGATGGCCCAGCATTTT.

This clonotype was detected only a few times. The chain employs TRBV19 and TRBJ2-7, with 12 bases aligning to TRBD2. CDR1 and CDR2 (germline): LNHDA, SQIVND (reference sequence). The V and J ends lost 5 bases and 6 bases, in that order; junction bases with no gene match: 8. This CDR3 comprises 15 residues. The chain's CDR3 is CASSPRLAGVPEQYF. CDR3 DNA: TGTGCCAGTAGTCCTCGACTAGCGGGAGTTCCCGAGCAGTACTTC. Full variable domain (missing parts from reference TRBV19 and TRBJ2-7): DGGITQSPKYLFRKEGQNVTLSCEQNLNHDAMYWYRQDPGQGLRLIYYSQIVNDFQKGDIAEGYSVSREKKESFPLTVTSAQKNPTAFYLCASSPRLAGVPEQYFGPGTRLTVT.

About this clonotype: A much larger clonotype is one base distant, so this may be a read error. V usage is TRBV7-2 and J usage is TRBJ1-6; no clear D. The CDR3 runs to 15 residues. The V gene's germline CDR1 is SGHTA and CDR2 FQGNSA. CDR3 sequence reads: CASSLRGTYNSPIHF. In DNA form, the CDR3 reads TGTGCCAGCAGCTTACGGGGAACCTATAATTCACCCATCCACTTT.

The rearrangement links TRBV2 to TRBJ2-7; D possibly corresponds to TRBD2 (6 bases). The CDR3 has 16 residues. Germline V gene sequence: CDR1 SNHLY, CDR2 FYNNEI. Trimming left V 6 bases short and J 3 bases short, with 21 bases between. For the CDR3, the DNA is TGTGCCAGCAGGGGTGTGACGGGGGAAAATCGCTACGAGCAGTACGTC. Residues: CASRGVTGENRYEQYV.

The rearrangement uses TRBV27 and TRBJ1-2; 7 bases are a match to TRBD1. The germline V gene has CDR1 MNHEY and CDR2 SMNVEV (reference sequence). The CDR3 is 16 amino acids. J gave up 2 bases and V 4 bases, and 10 bases lay outside the gene matches. The CDR3 is CASSWAGQPSNYGYTF. The DNA for the CDR3 is TGTGCCAGCAGTTGGGCGGGACAGCCGTCGAACTATGGCTACACCTTC.

The chain recombines TRBV20-1 with TRBJ2-2, with 7 bases aligning to TRBD2. There are 14 residues in the CDR3. Germline lookup yields CDR1 DFQATT and CDR2 SNEGSKA (reference sequence). V gave up 5 bases and J gave up 1 base; unmatched junction bases: 4. As DNA, the CDR3 is TGCAGTGCTTCCGGGACTAAGAACACCGGGGAGCTGTTTTTT. Amino acid sequence: CSASGTKNTGELFF.

The table lists this clonotype with a few counts. The rearrangement joins TRBV6-1 to TRBJ2-1, with 11 bases aligning to TRBD2. CDR3 length: 18 amino acids. The V segment lost 6 bases and the J segment 6 bases; nucleotides outside the gene matches: 16. In germline, CDR1 is MNHNS, CDR2 SASEGT. Here the CDR3 reads CASREQLAGAPGGNEQFF. The CDR3 bases are TGTGCCAGCAGAGAACAACTAGCGGGGGCCCCGGGGGGCAATGAGCAGTTCTTC.

V is TRBV20-1 and J is TRBJ1-5, with D perhaps matching TRBD1 (5 bases). This CDR3 has 12 amino acids. The V gene lost 3 bases and the J gene lost 7 bases, with 10 bases spanning the gap. Germline CDR1 DFQATT, CDR2 SNEGSKA (reference sequence). The CDR3 is CSASRGNQPQHF. CDR3 nucleotide sequence: TGCAGTGCTAGTCGGGGGAACCAGCCCCAGCATTTT.

This clonotype was seen at least ten times. The gene calls are TRBV7-8 and TRBJ1-6, with a possible D match to TRBD1 (5 bases). The CDR3 length is 14 residues. V gave up 5 bases and J gave up 8 bases, with 13 bases separating them. Germline lookup yields CDR1 SGHVS and CDR2 FQNEAQ. Here the CDR3 reads CASSPSRGHSPLHF. CDR3 nucleotides: TGTGCCAGCAGCCCAAGTAGGGGACATTCACCCCTCCACTTT.

The gene calls are TRBV5-6 and TRBJ1-6; no definite D call. V lost 3 bases, J lost 10 bases, and 26 bases lay in between. The CDR3 spans 18 residues. CDR1 is SGHDT, CDR2 YYEEEE, per germline. This CDR3 reads CASSWGLGSDLERSPLHF. The CDR3 DNA is TGTGCCAGCAGCTGGGGATTGGGATCAGACTTAGAGCGATCACCCCTCCACTTT. Together with reference TRBV5-6 and TRBJ1-6, the CDR3 gives the full variable domain: DAGVTQSPTHLIKTRGQQVTLRCSPKSGHDTVSWYQQALGQGPQFIFQYYEEEERQRGNFPDRFSGHQFPNYSSELNVNALLLGDSALYLCASSWGLGSDLERSPLHFGNGTRLTVT.

The chain couples TRBV7-8 to TRBJ1-5; D is ambiguous. Trimming pared 4 bases from V and 7 bases from J, leaving 8 bases between. The germline V gene encodes CDR1 SGHVS and CDR2 FQNEAQ. This CDR3 has 12 residues. The CDR3 here is CASSSVGQPQHF. CDR3 sequence (DNA): TGTGCCAGCAGCTCTGTCGGCCAGCCCCAGCATTTT. Together with reference TRBV7-8 and TRBJ1-5, the CDR3 gives the full variable domain: GAGVSQSPRYKVAKRGQDVALRCDPISGHVSLFWYQQALGQGPEFLTYFQNEAQLDKSGLPSDRFFAERPEGSVSTLKIQRTQQEDSAVYLCASSSVGQPQHFGDGTRLSIL.

This clonotype was detected many times. The chain joins TRBV7-2 to TRBJ2-2, with D perhaps matching TRBD1 (6 bases). CDR1 SGHTA and CDR2 FQGNSA come from the germline V gene. This CDR3 is built from 14 residues. V lost 5 bases to trimming and J lost 6 bases, with 13 bases between them. CDR3 residues: CASSQTTGPGELFF. CDR3 DNA: TGTGCCAGCAGCCAGACCACAGGGCCCGGGGAGCTGTTTTTT. Looking up the rest from reference TRBV7-2 and TRBJ2-2 gives the full variable domain: GAGVSQSPSNKVTEKGKDVELRCDPISGHTALYWYRQSLGQGLEFLIYFQGNSAPDKSGLPSDRFSAERTGGSVSTLTIQRTQQEDSAVYLCASSQTTGPGELFFGEGSRLTVL.

In DNA, the CDR3 is TGTGCCAGCAGTCCCCAGGGCACAGGGGCCGGGGCCAACGTCCTGACTTTC. Protein: CASSPQGTGAGANVLTF. V usage is TRBV6-2 or TRBV6-3 and J usage is TRBJ2-6, with 7 bases matching TRBD1. The CDR3 has 17 residues. V lost 5 bases to trimming and J lost 4 bases; unmatched junction nucleotides: 11. CDR1 is MNHEY, CDR2 SVGEGT, per germline.

The chain carries TRBV7-8 and TRBJ1-1; D is unclear. Trimming stripped 6 bases from V and 4 bases from J, with 15 bases between. This CDR3 is built from 14 residues. From germline, CDR1 is SGHVS and CDR2 FQNEAQ. The CDR3 spells CASRPPEMSTEAFF. For the CDR3, the DNA is TGTGCCAGCAGGCCCCCCGAGATGAGCACTGAAGCTTTCTTT.

This rearrangement joins TRBV4-1 to TRBJ2-7; the match to TRBD2 covers 7 bases. Germline loops: CDR1 MGHRA, CDR2 YSYEKL. CDR3 length: 14 residues. V gave up 2 bases and J gave up 6 bases; unmatched junction bases: 7. CDR3 nucleotides: TGCGCCAGCAGCCAAAGGGGAGGGCCTTCCGAGCAGTACTTC. This gives the protein CASSQRGGPSEQYF.

The chain links TRBV6-1 to TRBJ2-2, with D unclear. V was trimmed by 5 bases and J by 6 bases, leaving 10 bases between them. Germline V gene lookup returns CDR1 MNHNS and CDR2 SASEGT. The CDR3 is 13 amino acids. In DNA form, the CDR3 reads TGTGCCAGCAGTTATTCCGTTCCCGGGGAGCTGTTTTTT. This gives the protein CASSYSVPGELFF.